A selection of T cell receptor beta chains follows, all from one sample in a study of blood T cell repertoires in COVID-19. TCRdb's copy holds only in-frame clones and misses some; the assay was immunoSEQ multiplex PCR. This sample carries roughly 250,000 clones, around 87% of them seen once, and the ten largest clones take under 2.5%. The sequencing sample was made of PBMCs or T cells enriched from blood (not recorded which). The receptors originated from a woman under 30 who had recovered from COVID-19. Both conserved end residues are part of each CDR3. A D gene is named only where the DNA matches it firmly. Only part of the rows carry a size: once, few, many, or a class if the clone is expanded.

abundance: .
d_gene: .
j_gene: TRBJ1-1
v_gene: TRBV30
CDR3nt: TGTGCCGGACACCGGGCCGTCGAAGCTTTCTTT
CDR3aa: CAGHRAVEAFF

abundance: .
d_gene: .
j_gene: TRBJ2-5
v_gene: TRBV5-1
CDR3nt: TGCGCCAGCCGAAGGGCGAGGGCCCAAGAGACCCAGTACTTC
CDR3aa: CASRRARAQETQYF

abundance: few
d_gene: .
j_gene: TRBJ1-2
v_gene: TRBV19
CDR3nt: TGTGCCAGTAGTACCCCCTCCCTAGGGGGCTATGGCTACACCTTC
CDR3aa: CASSTPSLGGYGYTF

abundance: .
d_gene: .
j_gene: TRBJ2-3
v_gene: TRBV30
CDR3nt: TGTGCCTGGAGTGTATCAAGCCCCTACAAGCGGAGCACAGATACGCAGTATTTT
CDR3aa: CAWSVSSPYKRSTDTQYF

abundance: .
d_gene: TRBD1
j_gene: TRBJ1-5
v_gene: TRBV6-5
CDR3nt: TGTGCCACCTGGACAGGGAATGTGGGAATCCAGCCCCAGCATTTT
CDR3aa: CATWTGNVGIQPQHF

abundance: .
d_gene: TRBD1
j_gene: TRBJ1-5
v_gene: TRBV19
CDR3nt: TGTGCCAGTAGTCAGGGGGCGGAACAGCCCCAGCATTTT
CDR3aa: CASSQGAEQPQHF

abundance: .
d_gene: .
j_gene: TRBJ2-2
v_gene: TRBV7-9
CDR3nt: TGTGCCAGCAGCTTACTGGTCAGGGTTAACACCGGGGAGCTGTTTTTT
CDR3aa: CASSLLVRVNTGELFF

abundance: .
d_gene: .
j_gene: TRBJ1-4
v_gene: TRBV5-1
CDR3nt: TGCGCCAGCAGCTCATCAGGGAATGAAAAACTGTTTTTT
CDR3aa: CASSSSGNEKLFF

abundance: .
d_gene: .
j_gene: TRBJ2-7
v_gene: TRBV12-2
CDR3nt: TGTGCAAGTCGCTTGGACGGGGACTACGAGCAGTACTTC
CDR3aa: CASRLDGDYEQYF

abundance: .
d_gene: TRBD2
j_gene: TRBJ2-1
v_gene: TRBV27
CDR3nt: TGTGCCAGCAGCGGACTAGCGGGGGGACTCCTCAATGAGCAGTTCTTC
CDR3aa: CASSGLAGGLLNEQFF

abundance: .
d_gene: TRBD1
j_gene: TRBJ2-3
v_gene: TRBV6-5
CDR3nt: TGTGCCAGCAGTTCGGGGACAGGGGGCGTAGATACGCAGTATTTT
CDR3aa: CASSSGTGGVDTQYF

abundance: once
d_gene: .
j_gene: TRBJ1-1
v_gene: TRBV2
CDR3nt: TGTGCCAGCACGAGGGAGGGGAGGACTGAAGCTTTCTTT
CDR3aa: CASTREGRTEAFF

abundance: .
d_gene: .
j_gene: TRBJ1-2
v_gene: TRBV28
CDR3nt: TGTGCCAGCAGTTTATCACCAGCTAACTATGGCTACACCTTC
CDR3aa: CASSLSPANYGYTF

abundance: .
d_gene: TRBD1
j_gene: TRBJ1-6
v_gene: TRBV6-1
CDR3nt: TGTGCCAGCAGTGCCGGACAGGGGAGGACCCTACGTTCACCCCTCCACTTT
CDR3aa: CASSAGQGRTLRSPLHF

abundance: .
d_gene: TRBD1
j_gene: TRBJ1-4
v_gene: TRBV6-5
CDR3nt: TGTGCCAGCAGTAAGGGGGCTCTTAATGAAAAACTGTTTTTT
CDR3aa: CASSKGALNEKLFF

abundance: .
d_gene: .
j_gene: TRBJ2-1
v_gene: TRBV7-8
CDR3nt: TGTGCCAGCAGCTTAAGGGGTCCTCGTTACAATGAGCAGTTCTTC
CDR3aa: CASSLRGPRYNEQFF

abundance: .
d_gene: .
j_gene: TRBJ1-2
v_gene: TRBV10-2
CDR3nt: TGCGCCAGCAGTGATCCTTCGTGGGACGGGAGTGGCTACACCTTC
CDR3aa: CASSDPSWDGSGYTF

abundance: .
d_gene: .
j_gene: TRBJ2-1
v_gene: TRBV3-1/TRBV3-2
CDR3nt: TGTGCCAGCAGCCAAGACGCGGCCTACAATGAGCAGTTCTTC
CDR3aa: CASSQDAAYNEQFF

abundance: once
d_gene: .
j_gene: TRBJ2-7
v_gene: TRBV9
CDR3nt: TGTGCCAGCAGCGTAGGGGGCGCGACTGTCTACGAGCAGTACTTC
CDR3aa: CASSVGGATVYEQYF

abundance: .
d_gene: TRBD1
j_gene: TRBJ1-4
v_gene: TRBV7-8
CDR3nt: TGTGCCAGCAGCTCTGACAGGGGAGGGGGTGAAAAACTGTTTTTT
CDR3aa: CASSSDRGGGEKLFF

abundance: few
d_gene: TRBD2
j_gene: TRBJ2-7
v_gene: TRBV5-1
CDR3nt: TGCGCCAGCAGCTTGTTGGGCTGGACTAGCGGAACCTACGAGCAGTACTTC
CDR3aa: CASSLLGWTSGTYEQYF

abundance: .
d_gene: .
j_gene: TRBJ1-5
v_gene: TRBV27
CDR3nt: TGTGCCAGCAGTTACCGACGGGGGAATCAGCCCCAGCATTTT
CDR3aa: CASSYRRGNQPQHF

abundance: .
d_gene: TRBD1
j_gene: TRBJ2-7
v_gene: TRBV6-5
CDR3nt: TGTGCCAGCAGTTCCGGACAGGGGGCCGGCTACGAGCAGTACTTC
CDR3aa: CASSSGQGAGYEQYF

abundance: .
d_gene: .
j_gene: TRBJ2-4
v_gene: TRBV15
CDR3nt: TGTGCCACCAGCAAAACTGAGCAAATACAGTACTTC
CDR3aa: CATSKTEQIQYF